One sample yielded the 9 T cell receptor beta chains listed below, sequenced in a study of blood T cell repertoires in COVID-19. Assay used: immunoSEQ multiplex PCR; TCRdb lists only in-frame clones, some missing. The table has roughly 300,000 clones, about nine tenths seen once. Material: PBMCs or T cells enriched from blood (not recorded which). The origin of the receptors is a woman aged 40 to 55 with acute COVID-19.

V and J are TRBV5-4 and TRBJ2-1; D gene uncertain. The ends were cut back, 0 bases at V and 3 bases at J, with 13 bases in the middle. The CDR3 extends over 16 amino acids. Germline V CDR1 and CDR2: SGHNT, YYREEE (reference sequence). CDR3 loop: CASSLAAGSIYNEQFF. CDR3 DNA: TGTGCCAGCAGCTTGGCTGCAGGATCAATCTACAATGAGCAGTTCTTC.

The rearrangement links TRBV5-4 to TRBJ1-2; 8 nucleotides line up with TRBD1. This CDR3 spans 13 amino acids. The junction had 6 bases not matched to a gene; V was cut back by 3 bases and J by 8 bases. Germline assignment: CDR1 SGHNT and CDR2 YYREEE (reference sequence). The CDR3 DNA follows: TGTGCCAGCAGCTCGGGCAGGGGGCGAGGCTACACCTTC. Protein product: CASSSGRGRGYTF.

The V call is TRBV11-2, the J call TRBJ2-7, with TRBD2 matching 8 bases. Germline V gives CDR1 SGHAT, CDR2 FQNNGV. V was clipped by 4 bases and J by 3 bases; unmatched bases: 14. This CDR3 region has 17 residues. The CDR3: CASSSLLLRGVVYEQYF. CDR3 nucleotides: TGTGCCAGCAGCTCCCTCCTATTGCGGGGGGTCGTCTACGAGCAGTACTTC.

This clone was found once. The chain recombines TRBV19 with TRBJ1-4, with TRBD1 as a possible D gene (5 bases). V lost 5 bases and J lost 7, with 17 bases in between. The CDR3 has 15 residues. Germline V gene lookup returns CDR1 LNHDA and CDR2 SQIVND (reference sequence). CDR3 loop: CASSPWQGGPEKLFF. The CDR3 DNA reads TGTGCCAGTAGTCCTTGGCAGGGCGGCCCTGAAAAACTGTTTTTT. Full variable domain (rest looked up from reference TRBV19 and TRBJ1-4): DGGITQSPKYLFRKEGQNVTLSCEQNLNHDAMYWYRQDPGQGLRLIYYSQIVNDFQKGDIAEGYSVSREKKESFPLTVTSAQKNPTAFYLCASSPWQGGPEKLFFGSGTQLSVL.

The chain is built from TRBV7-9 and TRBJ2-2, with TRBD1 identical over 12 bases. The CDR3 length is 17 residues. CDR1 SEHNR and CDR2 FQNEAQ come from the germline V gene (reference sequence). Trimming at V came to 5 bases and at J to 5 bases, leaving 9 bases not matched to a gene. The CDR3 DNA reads TGTGCCAGCAGCCCCACCTGGGACAGGGGGCATACCGGGGAGCTGTTTTTT. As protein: CASSPTWDRGHTGELFF.

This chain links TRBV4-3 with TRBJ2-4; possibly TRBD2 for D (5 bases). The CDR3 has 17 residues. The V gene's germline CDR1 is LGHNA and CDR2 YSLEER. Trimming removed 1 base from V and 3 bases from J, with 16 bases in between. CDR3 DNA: TGCGCCAGCAGCCAAGGGACGGGAAGGCTGGGCAAAAACATTCAGTACTTC. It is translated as CASSQGTGRLGKNIQYF.

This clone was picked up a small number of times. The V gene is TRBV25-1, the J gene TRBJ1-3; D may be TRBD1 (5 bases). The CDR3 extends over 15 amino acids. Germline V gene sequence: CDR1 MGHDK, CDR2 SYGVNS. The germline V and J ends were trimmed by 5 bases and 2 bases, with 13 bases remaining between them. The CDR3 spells CASSPTGGTGNTIYF. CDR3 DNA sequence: TGTGCCAGCAGTCCCACTGGGGGGACTGGAAACACCATATATTTT. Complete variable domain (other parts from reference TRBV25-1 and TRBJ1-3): EADIYQTPRYLVIGTGKKITLECSQTMGHDKMYWYQQDPGMELHLIHYSYGVNSTEKGDLSSESTVSRIRTEHFPLTLESARPSHTSQYLCASSPTGGTGNTIYFGEGSWLTVV.

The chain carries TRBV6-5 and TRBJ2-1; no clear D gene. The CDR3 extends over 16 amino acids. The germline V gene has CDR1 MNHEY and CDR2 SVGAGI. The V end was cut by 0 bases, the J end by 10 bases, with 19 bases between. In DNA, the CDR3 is TGTGCCAGCAGTTACTCTAACCGACTGCCCCGAGGAGAGCAGTTCTTC. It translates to CASSYSNRLPRGEQFF.

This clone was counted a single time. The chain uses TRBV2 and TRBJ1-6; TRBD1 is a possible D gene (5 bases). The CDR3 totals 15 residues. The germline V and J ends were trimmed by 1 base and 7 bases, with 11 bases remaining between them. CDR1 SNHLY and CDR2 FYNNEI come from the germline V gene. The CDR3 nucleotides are TGTGCCAGCAGTGAAGGCTCAGGGCGGAATTCACCCCTCCACTTT. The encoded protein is CASSEGSGRNSPLHF.